Presented here are 21 T cell receptor beta chains from one specimen sequenced in a study of T-cell reconstitution after alpha-beta-depleted transplantation in children. Construction of the TCRbeta library involved unique molecular identifiers. MiXCR, applied by TCRdb to the PCR reads, yields one record per CDR3 protein. The repertoire includes a few hundred thousand distinct CDR3 sequences, about 40% of them detected once, and 27% sits in the top ten. Sequencing was performed on PBMCs, taken before TCRalphabeta/CD19-depleted stem cell transplant. All receptors come from a girl aged 2 to 10 with aplastic anemia, due to receive a stem cell transplant.

This clonotype was seen more than once but under ten times. This chain uses TRBV5-1 with TRBJ2-7; tentative D call: TRBD1 (5 bases). The CDR3 is 17 amino acids. Per germline, CDR1 SGHRS and CDR2 YFSETQ. Trimming took off 0 bases at V and 0 bases at J, with 16 bases between the two ends. Here the CDR3 reads CASSLGPWKGNSYEQYF. CDR3 sequence (DNA): TGCGCCAGCAGCTTGGGGCCTTGGAAGGGGAACTCCTACGAGCAGTACTTC.

This clonotype was recorded at least ten times. This chain links TRBV7-2 with TRBJ2-7; 10 nucleotides match TRBD2. Germline values: CDR1 SGHTA, CDR2 FQGNSA. J gave up 1 base and V 4 bases, and 4 bases lay outside the gene matches. This CDR3 has 15 amino acids. The CDR3 nucleotides read TGTGCCAGCAGCTCGGGACTAGCGTATTCCTACGAGCAGTACTTC. It is translated as CASSSGLAYSYEQYF.

The rearrangement joins TRBV27 to TRBJ2-7; D not resolved. The CDR3 length is 13 residues. The germline V and J ends were trimmed by 11 bases and 0 bases, with 14 bases remaining between them. In germline, CDR1 is MNHEY, CDR2 SMNVEV (reference sequence). The CDR3 DNA follows: TGTGCCTCCTCATGGGGTAGCTCCTACGAGCAGTACTTC. It specifies CASSWGSSYEQYF.

The chain joins TRBV15 to TRBJ2-7; D is possibly TRBD1 or TRBD2 (5 bases each). The CDR3 has 18 residues. Germline values: CDR1 LNHNV, CDR2 YYDKDF (reference sequence). V lost 0 bases and J 1 base, leaving 19 bases between the germline ends. CDR3 in DNA: TGTGCCACCAGCAGAGATCGACGGGGTCAGGGTGGATCCTACGAGCAGTACTTC. Amino acid sequence: CATSRDRRGQGGSYEQYF. Full variable domain (outside the CDR3, taken from reference TRBV15 and TRBJ2-7): DAMVIQNPRYQVTQFGKPVTLSCSQTLNHNVMYWYQQKSSQAPKLLFHYYDKDFNNEADTPDNFQSRRPNTSFCFLDIRSPGLGDTAMYLCATSRDRRGQGGSYEQYFGPGTRLTVT.

This clonotype was detected a few times. V is TRBV20-1 and J is TRBJ1-1; possibly TRBD1 for D (6 bases). V lost 6 bases to trimming and J lost 4 bases, with 15 bases between them. Looked up from germline, CDR1 is DFQATT and CDR2 is SNEGSKA (reference sequence). The CDR3 consists of 13 residues. In nucleotides, the CDR3 is TGCAGTGCCCCACAGGGCAGGACCACTGAAGCTTTCTTT. Its protein is CSAPQGRTTEAFF.

This clonotype showed up many times. The chain uses TRBV20-1 and TRBJ2-5, with 7 bases fitting TRBD2. V trimming: 6 bases; J trimming: 4 bases; junction bases outside the gene matches: 14. The germline CDR1 and CDR2 sequences are DFQATT and SNEGSKA (reference sequence). This CDR3 region has 15 residues. CDR3 sequence reads: CSAGAGGGPRETQYF. The DNA for the CDR3 is TGCAGTGCCGGGGCTGGGGGGGGACCACGAGAGACCCAGTACTTC.

The chain combines TRBV27 with TRBJ1-2; D remains ambiguous. V lost 3 bases and J 0 bases, leaving 11 bases between the germline ends. Germline-derived CDR1 and CDR2 are MNHEY and SMNVEV (reference sequence). CDR3 length: 15 amino acids. CDR3 residues: CASSFSQLANYGYTF. CDR3 bases: TGTGCCAGCAGTTTTTCGCAGTTAGCTAACTATGGCTACACCTTC.

V is TRBV3-1 and J is TRBJ2-5; D gene uncertain. CDR3 size: 12 residues. Germline V CDR1 and CDR2: LGHDT, YNNKEL (reference sequence). V lost 0 bases, J lost 6 bases, and 5 bases lay in between. The CDR3 reads CASSQDEKTQYF. In DNA, the CDR3 is TGTGCCAGCAGCCAAGATGAGAAGACCCAGTACTTC.

Concerning this clonotype itself: No conserved phenylalanine or tryptophan ends this CDR3, so it is likely a read error. The chain couples TRBV25-1 to TRBJ2-3; D gene uncertain. The V end was cut by 4 bases, the J end by 1 base, with 6 bases between. Germline V gives CDR1 MGHDK, CDR2 SYGVNS. CDR3 length equals 13 residues. CDR3 nucleotides: TGTGCCAGCAGTGTGCTGGGCACAGATACGCAGTATTAT. This codes for CASSVLGTDTQYY.

This clonotype occurred many times. J is TRBJ2-2 and V is TRBV7-2; no clear D. Germline values: CDR1 SGHTA, CDR2 FQGNSA. Trimming took 6 bases from V and 2 from J, leaving 16 bases between them. The CDR3 runs 16 residues. The CDR3 DNA is TGTGCCAGCAGTACATATCTCAAGGTTAACACCGGGGAGCTGTTTTTT. Translated: CASSTYLKVNTGELFF.

This clonotype was seen a handful of times. The V gene is TRBV7-9, the J gene TRBJ1-2; D might be TRBD1 (5 bases). Trimming took 5 bases from V and 13 from J, leaving 14 bases between them. Germline assignment: CDR1 SEHNR and CDR2 FQNEAQ (reference sequence). This CDR3 has 11 amino acids. This chain's CDR3 is CASSESGTRTF. The CDR3 DNA reads TGTGCCAGCAGCGAATCCGGGACGCGCACCTTC.

As concerns this clonotype: Possible read error: a much larger clone is one base away. The chain has TRBV5-1 and TRBJ2-7; 7 positions agree with TRBD1. In germline, CDR1 is SGHRS, CDR2 YFSETQ. This CDR3 is 16 amino acids long. DNA for the CDR3: TGCGCCAACAGCTGGGGCAGGACAGGTGTCTCCTACGAGCAGTACTTC. Its translation is CANSWGRTGVSYEQYF.

The rearrangement links TRBV20-1 to TRBJ2-7; TRBD1 aligns across 9 bases. This CDR3 has 14 residues. From germline, CDR1 is DFQATT and CDR2 SNEGSKA (reference sequence). J gave up 5 bases and V 0 bases, and 5 bases lay outside the gene matches. The CDR3 loop is CSAREAGQGNEQYF. The CDR3 nucleotides are TGCAGTGCTAGAGAAGCGGGACAGGGAAACGAGCAGTACTTC.

V and J are TRBV5-1 and TRBJ2-7; TRBD2 matches 9 bases. J was trimmed by 7 bases and V by 3 bases; bases with no gene match: 8. From germline, CDR1 is SGHRS and CDR2 YFSETQ. The CDR3 sequence is 14 residues long. The CDR3: CASSSPGLALEQYF. CDR3 DNA: TGCGCCAGCAGCTCCCCGGGACTAGCTTTGGAGCAGTACTTC. The complete variable domain, with remaining parts taken from reference TRBV5-1 and TRBJ2-7, reads KAGVTQTPRYLIKTRGQQVTLSCSPISGHRSVSWYQQTPGQGLQFLFEYFSETQRNKGNFPGRFSGRQFSNSRSEMNVSTLELGDSALYLCASSSPGLALEQYFGPGTRLTVT.

The V and J genes are TRBV29-1 and TRBJ2-3; no firm D call. The CDR3 is made up of 14 amino acids. Germline values: CDR1 SQVTM, CDR2 ANQGSEA. V was clipped by 4 bases and J by 1 base, with 12 bases between them. This CDR3 reads CSVGTGPRTDTQYF. In DNA, the CDR3 is TGCAGCGTTGGGACCGGTCCCCGCACAGATACGCAGTATTTT.

The chain carries TRBV20-1 and TRBJ1-4; D is undetermined. Germline V gives CDR1 DFQATT, CDR2 SNEGSKA (reference sequence). CDR3 size: 12 residues. The V and J ends lost 7 bases and 15 bases respectively, with 21 bases between them. The CDR3 sequence is CSVQPRAQGLFF. In DNA, the CDR3 is TGCAGTGTCCAGCCCCGGGCCCAAGGGTTGTTTTTT.

The chain combines TRBV2 with TRBJ1-1; no definite D call. Trimming stripped 5 bases from V and 0 bases from J, with 10 bases between. Germline V lookup: CDR1 SNHLY, CDR2 FYNNEI. The CDR3 length is 14 residues. The CDR3 sequence is CASSRIVMNTEAFF. CDR3 nucleotides: TGTGCCAGCAGTAGGATCGTTATGAACACTGAAGCTTTCTTT.

This clonotype occurred a few times. The rearrangement joins TRBV24-1 to TRBJ1-2; D unresolved. From germline, CDR1 is KGHDR and CDR2 SFDVKD. V was cut by 0 bases and J by 6 bases, with 1 base left in between. This CDR3 is 11 amino acids long. The CDR3 DNA reads TGTGCCACCAGTGATTTGGATGGCTACACCTTC. Amino acids: CATSDLDGYTF.

This chain connects TRBV20-1 to TRBJ2-3; the D call may be TRBD1 or TRBD2 (5 bases each). This CDR3 has 18 residues. CDR1 DFQATT and CDR2 SNEGSKA come from the germline V gene (reference sequence). Trimming removed 2 bases at V and 6 bases at J, with 27 bases between. CDR3 bases: TGCAGTGCTAGACAACCGTGGGGGTCCCCCGGATTTGGCGATACGCAGTATTTT. It codes for CSARQPWGSPGFGDTQYF.

The V gene is TRBV28, the J gene TRBJ2-1; possibly TRBD1 or TRBD2 for D (5 bases each). The CDR3 sequence is 15 residues long. Germline values: CDR1 MDHEN, CDR2 SYDVKM. Deletions cut 6 bases from V and 4 bases from J, with 16 bases between. The CDR3 loop is CASRGRGIAYNEQFF. CDR3 in DNA: TGTGCCAGCAGGGGGCGAGGGATTGCGTACAATGAGCAGTTCTTC.

This sequence joins TRBV20-1 and TRBJ2-7; D is possibly TRBD1 or TRBD2 (5 bases each). The CDR3 consists of 16 residues. With 6 bases removed from V and 0 bases from J, the gap between germline ends came to 21 bases. Looked up from germline, CDR1 is DFQATT and CDR2 is SNEGSKA (reference sequence). The CDR3 reads CSAKDDGTVSSYEQYF. CDR3 DNA: TGCAGTGCCAAGGACGATGGGACGGTGAGCTCCTACGAGCAGTACTTC.